This TCR beta chain was sequenced during a study of response to subunit inactivated influenza vaccine. Findings and caveats of the study: The authors proposed limited new T cell recruitment per seasonal influenza vaccination.

This clonotype was detected a few times. As yet, its antigen is unknown. Each CDR3 protein gets one entry after TCRdb re-called the RT-PCR reads with MiXCR. The sample records some 850,000 distinct CDR3 sequences, under 20% being singletons. CDR3 length equals 20 residues. The V end lost 0 bases, the J end lost 4 bases, and 24 bases lay between the germline ends. Germline V gene data show CDR1 as SGHTA and CDR2 as FQGNSA. The sequence derives from a man in his fifties or sixties who received an inactivated influenza vaccine. The source was PBMCs from blood, collected less than 6 days after vaccination. This rearrangement joins TRBV7-2 to TRBJ2-2, with D tentatively TRBD1 (5 bases). The CDR3 nucleotides read TGTGCCAGCAGCTTAGCTCCGAGACAGAAGCTTATACCGGGCACCGGGGAGCTGTTTTTT. Amino acid sequence: CASSLAPRQKLIPGTGELFF.